These T cell receptor beta chains were read from a single sample in a study of blood T cell repertoires in COVID-19. Sequencing used immunoSEQ multiplex PCR; TCRdb keeps in-frame clones, though not all of them. The sample yields approximately 500,000 clones, approximately 90% seen once. Sequenced material: PBMCs or T cells enriched from blood (not recorded which). The receptors derive from a middle-aged woman who had recovered from COVID-19. CDR3s include the opening cysteine and the closing phenylalanine or tryptophan. Fields, in order: clone size, D gene, V gene, J gene, CDR3 protein, CDR3 DNA. D genes are given only for firm matches. A clone size is listed for some rows: how often the clone was seen (once, few, many), or a class if it is expanded.

-	-	TRBV3-1/TRBV3-2	TRBJ2-3	CASSQAPVLSTETSTDTQYF	TGTGCCAGCAGCCAAGCCCCAGTTCTCTCGACTGAAACTAGCACAGATACGCAGTATTTT
-	TRBD2	TRBV5-8	TRBJ2-7	CASSWGTSGRKAYEQYF	TGTGCCAGCAGCTGGGGGACTAGCGGGAGGAAGGCCTACGAGCAGTACTTC
-	-	TRBV30	TRBJ2-5	CAYNGFQETQYF	TGTGCCTACAACGGGTTTCAAGAGACCCAGTACTTC
-	-	TRBV2	TRBJ1-2	CASSESGMAYGYTF	TGTGCCAGCAGTGAATCAGGGATGGCCTATGGCTACACCTTC
-	TRBD1	TRBV9	TRBJ1-5	CASSVDGTGAHQPQHF	TGTGCCAGCAGCGTAGATGGGACAGGGGCCCATCAGCCCCAGCATTTT
-	TRBD1	TRBV5-6	TRBJ1-1	CASSPAGDSLEAFF	TGTGCCAGCAGCCCCGCTGGGGACAGTCTTGAAGCTTTCTTT
-	-	TRBV27	TRBJ2-1	CASSSITRSKQFF	TGTGCCAGCAGTTCGATAACCCGTAGCAAGCAGTTCTTC
-	TRBD2	TRBV5-1	TRBJ2-2	CASSPGLAGGPGTGELFF	TGCGCCAGCAGCCCTGGACTAGCGGGAGGGCCGGGCACCGGGGAGCTGTTTTTT
-	TRBD1	TRBV30	TRBJ1-4	CAWNRQGGEKLFF	TGTGCCTGGAACAGACAGGGTGGAGAAAAACTGTTTTTT
-	TRBD2	TRBV7-2	TRBJ2-7	CASSLVSGREQYF	TGTGCCAGCAGCTTAGTTAGCGGGAGGGAGCAGTACTTC
-	-	TRBV7-8	TRBJ1-5	CASSTRVGLSNQPQHF	TGTGCCAGCAGTACTAGGGTCGGACTTAGCAATCAGCCCCAGCATTTT
-	TRBD1	TRBV4-2	TRBJ1-5	CASSPPGQGVQPQHF	TGTGCCAGCAGCCCACCGGGACAGGGAGTCCAGCCCCAGCATTTT
-	TRBD2	TRBV19	TRBJ2-5	CASSIEASGRYQETQYF	TGTGCCAGTAGTATTGAGGCTAGCGGGCGGTATCAAGAGACCCAGTACTTC
-	-	TRBV15	TRBJ1-2	CATSPGLGPYYGYTF	TGTGCCACCAGCCCGGGTCTCGGTCCCTACTATGGCTACACCTTC
few	TRBD1	TRBV19	TRBJ2-1	CASTTTGNGEQFF	TGTGCCAGTACCACGACAGGGAATGGTGAGCAGTTCTTC
-	-	TRBV19	TRBJ1-3	CASSITVITGNTIYF	TGTGCCAGTAGTATTACAGTGATAACTGGAAACACCATATATTTT
-	-	TRBV2	TRBJ2-2	CASRSQGSTGELFF	TGTGCCAGCAGATCACAGGGCAGCACCGGGGAGCTGTTTTTT
-	-	TRBV6-5	TRBJ1-6	CASRPDYQSPLHF	TGTGCCAGCAGACCCGACTACCAATCACCCCTCCACTTT
-	TRBD1	TRBV5-1	TRBJ1-1	CASSPFQDREPEAFF	TGCGCCAGCAGCCCCTTCCAAGACAGGGAACCTGAAGCTTTCTTT
-	TRBD2	TRBV4-3	TRBJ2-5	CASSQATATSGSQETQYF	TGCGCCAGCAGCCAAGCCACCGCGACTAGCGGATCTCAAGAGACCCAGTACTTC
-	-	TRBV30	TRBJ2-1	CAWTWGDSSYNEQFF	TGTGCCTGGACTTGGGGGGACAGCTCCTACAATGAGCAGTTCTTC
-	-	TRBV7-9	TRBJ1-1	CASSEAGGVFSAEAFF	TGTGCCAGCAGCGAAGCGGGGGGGGTCTTTAGCGCTGAAGCTTTCTTT
-	TRBD2	TRBV13	TRBJ2-7	CASSSGTSPYEQYF	TGTGCCAGCAGCTCCGGGACTAGCCCGTACGAGCAGTACTTC
-	-	TRBV6-2/TRBV6-3	TRBJ1-2	CASSGSRGGPYGYTF	TGTGCCAGCAGTGGATCCCGGGGGGGACCCTATGGCTACACCTTC
-	TRBD1	TRBV11-2	TRBJ1-1	CASSLGRTGHREAFF	TGTGCCAGCAGCTTAGGCCGGACAGGCCATCGGGAAGCTTTCTTT
-	TRBD1	TRBV18	TRBJ1-3	CASSPASGGVGTGNTIYF	TGTGCCAGCTCACCCGCGTCAGGGGGAGTAGGTACTGGAAACACCATATATTTT
-	-	TRBV25-1	TRBJ1-1	CASSLWEGSNTEAFF	TGTGCCAGCAGCCTCTGGGAGGGGTCGAACACTGAAGCTTTCTTT
once	-	TRBV19	TRBJ2-7	CAGQLYEQYF	TGCGCGGGACAGCTCTACGAGCAGTACTTC
-	-	TRBV6-2/TRBV6-3	TRBJ2-7	CASSRLHELYEQYF	TGTGCCAGCAGCCGTCTTCATGAACTCTACGAGCAGTACTTC
-	-	TRBV7-6	TRBJ2-1	CASSDPDNYYNEQFF	TGTGCCAGCAGCGACCCGGACAACTATTACAATGAGCAGTTCTTC
-	TRBD2	TRBV3-1/TRBV3-2	TRBJ2-3	CASSQDWTSGSTDTQYF	TGTGCCAGCAGCCAAGATTGGACTAGCGGAAGCACAGATACGCAGTATTTT
-	TRBD2	TRBV11-2	TRBJ2-1	CASSLLAGAYNEQFF	TGTGCCAGCAGCTTGCTAGCGGGGGCCTACAATGAGCAGTTCTTC
-	TRBD1	TRBV3-1/TRBV3-2	TRBJ1-2	CASSQGQGWGYTF	TGTGCCAGCAGCCAGGGACAGGGTTGGGGCTACACCTTC
once	-	TRBV4-1	TRBJ2-7	CASSQDPGTLLPYEQYF	TGCGCCAGCAGCCAAGACCCCGGGACACTACTACCCTACGAGCAGTACTTC
-	-	TRBV5-6	TRBJ2-7	CASSQYGGQVEQYF	TGTGCCAGCAGCCAGTACGGGGGGCAGGTCGAGCAGTACTTC
-	TRBD1	TRBV7-2	TRBJ1-3	CASSVGTGSGNTIYF	TGTGCCAGCAGCGTCGGGACAGGGTCTGGAAACACCATATATTTT
-	-	TRBV7-8	TRBJ1-3	CATGSSSGNTIYF	TGTGCCACTGGGAGTTCCTCTGGAAACACCATATATTTT
-	TRBD1	TRBV19	TRBJ1-2	CASLQGNYGYTF	TGTGCCAGTCTACAGGGGAACTATGGCTACACCTTC
-	-	TRBV14	TRBJ2-1	CASSQDRGFYNEQFF	TGTGCCAGCAGCCAAGACAGGGGCTTCTACAATGAGCAGTTCTTC
few	-	TRBV5-6	TRBJ1-5	CASSANTGYNQPQHF	TGTGCCAGCAGCGCTAATACAGGGTACAATCAGCCCCAGCATTTT
-	TRBD1	TRBV7-6	TRBJ1-2	CASSLAGQGLYGYTF	TGTGCCAGCAGCTTAGCTGGACAGGGGCTCTATGGCTACACCTTC
-	-	TRBV2	TRBJ1-4	CASSEGGSAGKLFF	TGTGCCAGCAGTGAAGGGGGGTCAGCGGGTAAACTGTTTTTT
-	TRBD2	TRBV6-1	TRBJ2-1	CASSERAGVDYNEQFF	TGTGCCAGCAGTGAACGGGCGGGGGTAGACTACAATGAGCAGTTCTTC
-	-	TRBV5-6	TRBJ2-7	CASSPAPRGFRQYF	TGTGCCAGCAGCCCCGCGCCCCGCGGCTTTCGGCAGTACTTC
-	-	TRBV10-1	TRBJ2-7	CASSGNTLTYEQYF	TGCGCCAGCAGTGGTAACACCCTGACCTACGAGCAGTACTTC
once	TRBD1	TRBV19	TRBJ2-2	CASSIRTGYTGELFF	TGTGCCAGTAGTATTAGGACAGGATACACCGGGGAGCTGTTTTTT
-	-	TRBV6-2/TRBV6-3	TRBJ2-7	CASSTLRENSYEQYF	TGTGCCAGCAGCACGCTCAGGGAAAACTCCTACGAGCAGTACTTC